These T cell receptor beta chains were read from a single sample in a study of blood T cell repertoires in COVID-19. The method was immunoSEQ multiplex PCR; TCRdb's version includes in-frame clones alone and lacks a portion of them. The sample holds some 40,000 clones, approximately 90% seen once. The material sequenced was peripheral blood. The source of these receptors is a man aged 45-65 years with COVID-19, enrolled during active disease. CDR3s include the opening cysteine and the closing phenylalanine or tryptophan. The order of the fields is clone size, D gene, J gene, V gene, CDR3 DNA, CDR3 protein. A D gene is named only where the DNA matches it firmly. Expanded clones are given a class, and other clones once, few, many or no size at all.

NA NA TRBJ2-1 TRBV4-1 TGCGCCAGCAGCCAAGTCCGGGACAATGAGCAGTTCTTC CASSQVRDNEQFF
NA NA TRBJ2-1 TRBV3-1/TRBV3-2 TGTGCCAGCAGCCAACGGGGGGCGGACTACAATGAGCAGTTCTTC CASSQRGADYNEQFF
NA NA TRBJ1-6 TRBV18 TGTGCCAGCTCACCAGAGGAATCCGGGGGGCGAAATTCACCCCTCCACTTT CASSPEESGGRNSPLHF
NA TRBD1 TRBJ1-2 TRBV4-1 TGCGCCAGCAGCCAAGCCCCCGGGACAGGTGCTAACTATGGCTACACCTTC CASSQAPGTGANYGYTF
NA TRBD1 TRBJ2-2 TRBV7-3 TGTGCCAGCAGCTCGACAGGGTTTGGCGGGGAGCTGTTTTTT CASSSTGFGGELFF
NA TRBD1 TRBJ2-6 TRBV11-3 TGTGCCAGCAGCTCAAGGACAGGGGTGGGTCCTGGGGCCAACGTCCTGACTTTC CASSSRTGVGPGANVLTF
NA NA TRBJ2-1 TRBV5-4 TGTGCCAGCAGCCAGGACTACTTCTCCTACAATGAGCAGTTCTTC CASSQDYFSYNEQFF
NA TRBD2 TRBJ2-2 TRBV9 TGTGCCAGCAGCGTAGGTCCTAGCGGGAGCCATCCGAACACCGGGGAGCTGTTTTTT CASSVGPSGSHPNTGELFF
NA NA TRBJ2-3 TRBV7-6 TGTGCCAGCAGCTTAGGGCGGCCAACGACAGATACGCAGTATTTT CASSLGRPTTDTQYF
NA NA TRBJ2-3 TRBV28 TGTGCCAGCAGTCCCACAGGGTTATCGAGCACAGATACGCAGTATTTT CASSPTGLSSTDTQYF
NA NA TRBJ2-1 TRBV6-5 TGTGCCAGCACAGGGGCCCCTCCTTACAATGAGCAGTTCTTC CASTGAPPYNEQFF
NA NA TRBJ2-3 TRBV4-2 TGTGCCGGATCCATGGGCCTTTCGAGCACAGATACGCAGTATTTT CAGSMGLSSTDTQYF
NA TRBD1 TRBJ1-2 TRBV6-5 TGTGCCAGCAGCGTCTCCGGGACAGATCCCTATGGCTACACCTTC CASSVSGTDPYGYTF
NA NA TRBJ2-1 TRBV3-1/TRBV3-2 TGTGCCAGCAGCCCACCGACTAATAATGAGCAGTTCTTC CASSPPTNNEQFF
NA TRBD1 TRBJ2-5 TRBV18 TGTGCCAGCTCCCCCGGGACAGGGACCCAAGAGACCCAGTACTTC CASSPGTGTQETQYF
NA TRBD2 TRBJ2-1 TRBV7-3 TGTGCCAGCAGTAGCGGGAGTGACTACAATGAGCAGTTCTTC CASSSGSDYNEQFF
NA TRBD1 TRBJ1-5 TRBV18 TGTGCCAGCTCACCACTCGGACAGGGGAGAAATCAGCCCCAGCATTTT CASSPLGQGRNQPQHF
NA NA TRBJ1-2 TRBV30 TGTGCCTGGAGGCTAACCGGGAAGCGGTATGGCTACACCTTC CAWRLTGKRYGYTF
NA TRBD2 TRBJ2-2 TRBV7-6 TGTGCCAGCAGCTCTCTAGCGGGAGGAAACACCGGGGAGCTGTTTTTT CASSSLAGGNTGELFF
NA NA TRBJ1-2 TRBV7-2 TGTGCCAGCAGCTCGGGCTCAGGGGTTTACTATGGCTACACCTTC CASSSGSGVYYGYTF
few TRBD2 TRBJ2-3 TRBV7-2 TGTGCCAGCAGCTTAGAGCGGGGCACAGGTACGCAGTATTTT CASSLERGTGTQYF
NA NA TRBJ2-7 TRBV5-1 TGCGCCAGCAGCTCCACCTTACAGTCCTACGAGCAGTACTTC CASSSTLQSYEQYF
NA TRBD2 TRBJ2-1 TRBV5-4 TGTGCCAGCACCCCCGGCCTAGCGGGAGCAAGTACCTACAATGAGCAGTTCTTC CASTPGLAGASTYNEQFF
NA TRBD1 TRBJ1-2 TRBV19 TGTGCCAGTAGCGATGCCGGGACAGGCGCAGCTAACTATGGCTACACCTTC CASSDAGTGAANYGYTF
NA TRBD1 TRBJ2-7 TRBV13 TGTGCCAGCAGCTTAGCTGTGACAGGGAACTCGGGCGAGCAGTACTTC CASSLAVTGNSGEQYF
NA NA TRBJ2-5 TRBV2 TGTGCCAGCAGTGTCACGGGAGAGACCCAGTACTTC CASSVTGETQYF
NA TRBD1 TRBJ2-7 TRBV28 TGTGCCAGCAGCATATCTTACGGGACAGGGGGGTCCTACGAGCAGTACTTC CASSISYGTGGSYEQYF
few TRBD2 TRBJ2-4 TRBV28 TGTGCCAGCAGTTTATCTACTAGCGGACGAGTCCCAACTGTAGCCAAAAACATTCAGTACTTC CASSLSTSGRVPTVAKNIQYF
NA NA TRBJ1-5 TRBV19 TGTGCCAGTAGTCAGCGGGACACCTATCAGCCCCAGCATTTT CASSQRDTYQPQHF
NA TRBD1 TRBJ1-2 TRBV30 TGTGCCGGGCGACAGGGATATGGCTACACCTTC CAGRQGYGYTF
NA NA TRBJ2-5 TRBV3-1/TRBV3-2 TGTGCCAGCAGCCAAGCGGGAGGAGGGGGAGAGACCCAGTACTTC CASSQAGGGGETQYF
NA NA TRBJ2-2 TRBV9 TGTGCCAGCACCCCTCTAAGCTCAGGCGGGGAGCTGTTTTTT CASTPLSSGGELFF
NA TRBD1 TRBJ2-7 TRBV2 TGTGCCAGCAGTGAATTCCGCGGCAGGGGGCCCGACTCCTACGAGCAGTACTTC CASSEFRGRGPDSYEQYF
few TRBD2 TRBJ2-1 TRBV15 TGTGCCACCAGCAGGGGACTAGCGGGAGGAACGGAGCAGTTCTTC CATSRGLAGGTEQFF